This entry lists 5 T cell receptor beta chains sequenced from one sample in a study of response to subunit inactivated influenza vaccine. TCRdb re-called the RT-PCR reads through MiXCR, storing one row per CDR3 protein. The sample carries approximately 490,000 distinct CDR3 sequences, more than 7% recorded once. The sample here was PBMCs from blood, taken less than 30 months after vaccination. The source is a man between 50 and 70 years old who received an inactivated influenza vaccine.

The V call is TRBV20-1, the J call TRBJ1-3; D is undetermined. This CDR3 region has 14 residues. The V end lost 0 bases, the J end lost 0 bases, and 6 bases lay between the germline ends. The germline V gene has CDR1 DFQATT and CDR2 SNEGSKA (reference sequence). CDR3 sequence: CSARDRSSGNTIYF. The CDR3 DNA sequence: TGCAGTGCTAGAGACCGTAGCTCTGGAAACACCATATATTTT.

In this sample, this clonotype turned up a few times. This chain uses TRBV11-2 with TRBJ2-1; no clear D. Germline V lookup: CDR1 SGHAT, CDR2 FQNNGV. The V end was cut by 3 bases, the J end by 5 bases, with 8 bases between. The CDR3 is 13 amino acids. This chain's CDR3 is CASSLSRNNEQFF. CDR3 nucleotides: TGTGCCAGCAGCTTGAGTAGGAACAATGAGCAGTTCTTC.

This clonotype was seen many times. This rearrangement joins TRBV28 to TRBJ2-7, with D possibly matching TRBD1 (6 bases). Germline lookup yields CDR1 MDHEN and CDR2 SYDVKM. Trimming took 3 bases from V and 1 from J, leaving 10 bases between them. The CDR3 extends over 14 amino acids. CDR3 sequence (DNA): TGTGCCAGCAGTTTCCAGGACAGATCCTACGAGCAGTACTTC. As protein: CASSFQDRSYEQYF. Full variable domain (missing parts from reference TRBV28 and TRBJ2-7): DVKVTQSSRYLVKRTGEKVFLECVQDMDHENMFWYRQDPGLGLRLIYFSYDVKMKEKGDIPEGYSVSREKKERFSLILESASTNQTSMYLCASSFQDRSYEQYFGPGTRLTVT.

A few counts support this clonotype. V is TRBV6-2 or TRBV6-3 and J is TRBJ1-5; 10 bases match TRBD1. Trimming cost V 10 bases and J 3 bases; bases outside gene matches: 12. The CDR3 is 16 residues long. CDR1 is MNHEY, CDR2 SVGEGT, per germline. For the CDR3, the DNA is TGTGCCACCCTGTCCCCTGGGACAGGGGCCAATCAGCCCCAGCATTTT. Amino acids: CATLSPGTGANQPQHF.

This clonotype was seen ten or more times. The rearrangement uses TRBV24-1 and TRBJ2-2; tentatively, D is TRBD1 (6 bases). The germline gives CDR1 KGHDR, CDR2 SFDVKD. Trimming removed 5 bases from V and 1 base from J, with 10 bases in between. This CDR3 comprises 15 residues. In nucleotides, the CDR3 is TGTGCCACCAGTGCAGGGGTAGTGAACACCGGGGAGCTGTTTTTT. Translating it yields CATSAGVVNTGELFF.